This entry is about one TCR beta chain. What it binds is unknown. This record comes from a study of T cell repertoires in cytomegalovirus infection. The wider study: Indications of both CMV infection and matching HLA type were provided by public TCR beta signatures. Study-wide findings and caveats: People with CMV and the relevant HLA were identified by cumulative public TCR beta family frequency. Clonotype analysis showed dominance of the ex vivo response by HLA-C-restricted CMV-specific TCR beta clonotypes.

Each CDR3 protein is one row after TCRdb ran MiXCR on the reads. The sample shows hundreds of thousands of distinct CDR3 sequences, approximately 24% of them seen only once. Deletions cut 6 bases from V and 0 bases from J, with 15 bases between. The length of the CDR3 is 16 residues. Looked up from germline, CDR1 is LNHDA and CDR2 is SQIVND (reference sequence). V usage is TRBV19 and J usage is TRBJ2-1, with D tentatively TRBD2 (6 bases). The sequenced material came from CD8+ T cells from PBMCs. The receptor's source is a human donor in good health (CMV status not recorded). Some clones in this sample may be carry-over from other donors' samples. CDR3 sequence: CASSIDSGPSYNEQFF. Here the CDR3 DNA reads TGTGCCAGTAGCATTGATAGCGGACCCTCCTACAATGAGCAGTTCTTC.